Detailed here is one TCR beta chain. This sample was taken from a study of blood T cell repertoires in COVID-19. About the study: Sources were T cells, B-cell-depleted T cells, or PBMCs; the material itself was cDNA or gDNA.

This table comes from immunoSEQ multiplex PCR, and its TCRdb copy is limited to in-frame clones, with some not included. The table lists about 200,000 clones, 70% to 90% of them singletons. The CDR3 loop spans 14 amino acids. Germline values: CDR1 KGHSH, CDR2 LQKENI. The V and J ends lost 6 bases and 6 bases respectively, with 17 bases between them. The chain joins TRBV18 to TRBJ1-1; weak D call: TRBD1 (6 bases). This sequence originates from a woman older than 75 with acute or convalescent COVID-19. The specimen sequenced was peripheral blood. DNA for the CDR3: TGTGCCAGCTCCCAACAGGGTTTTGTCGCTGAAGCTTTCTTT. It encodes CASSQQGFVAEAFF. Supplemented by reference TRBV18 and TRBJ1-1, the full variable domain reads NAGVMQNPRHLVRRRGQEARLRCSPMKGHSHVYWYRQLPEEGLKFMVYLQKENIIDESGMPKERFSAEFPKEGPSILRIQQVVRGDSAAYFCASSQQGFVAEAFFGQGTRLTVV.